This T cell receptor beta chain was recorded in a study of blood T cell repertoires in COVID-19. Study details: The samples span acute and convalescent COVID-19 from the United States, Italy and Spain. In each case, the material was cDNA or gDNA derived from T cells, B-cell-depleted T cells, or PBMCs.

This CDR3 region has 19 residues. The V segment lost 0 bases and the J segment 1 base; nucleotides outside the gene matches: 7. Germline values: CDR1 SGHTS, CDR2 YDEGEE. How the authors handled the data: Amplification of reference gene primers provided the estimated nucleated cell counts. Clones were read by immunoSEQ multiplex PCR, and TCRdb kept only the in-frame ones, dropping some. V and J calls and clone size are those listed in that table; D and trimming were worked out from the DNA. The repertoire holds roughly 80,000 clones, with just over 85% as singletons. The chain is built from TRBV5-8 and TRBJ2-6; 10 positions match TRBD1. The specimen sequenced was peripheral blood. The origin of this receptor is a woman older than 75 with acute or convalescent COVID-19. The DNA for the CDR3 is TGTGCCAGCAGCTTGGTTATGGGGACAGGGGTTTCTGGGGCCAACGTCCTGACTTTC. Amino acid sequence: CASSLVMGTGVSGANVLTF. The variable domain in full, with the rest retrieved from reference TRBV5-8 and TRBJ2-6, is EAGVTQSPTHLIKTRGQQATLRCSPISGHTSVYWYQQALGLGLQFLLWYDEGEERNRGNFPPRFSGRQFPNYSSELNVNALELEDSALYLCASSLVMGTGVSGANVLTFGAGSRLTVL.